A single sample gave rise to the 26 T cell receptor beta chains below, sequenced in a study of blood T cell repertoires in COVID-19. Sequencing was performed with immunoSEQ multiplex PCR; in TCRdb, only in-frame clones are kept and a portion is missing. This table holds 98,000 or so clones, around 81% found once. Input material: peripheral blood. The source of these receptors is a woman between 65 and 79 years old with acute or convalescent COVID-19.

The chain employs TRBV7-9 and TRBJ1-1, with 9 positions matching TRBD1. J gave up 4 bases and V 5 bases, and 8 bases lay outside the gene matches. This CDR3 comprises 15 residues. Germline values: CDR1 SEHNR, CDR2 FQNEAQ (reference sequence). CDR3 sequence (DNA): TGTGCCAGCAGCCCACGACAGGGGGAGGTCACTGAAGCTTTCTTT. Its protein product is CASSPRQGEVTEAFF.

CDR3 DNA: TGTGCCAGCAGCCTGACAGGAAACTCCTACGAGCAGTACTTC. This codes for CASSLTGNSYEQYF. The chain joins TRBV7-9 to TRBJ2-7, with a tentative D call TRBD1 (6 bases). Germline CDR1 and CDR2: SEHNR and FQNEAQ (reference sequence). Trimming left V 5 bases short and J 0 bases short, with 11 bases between. This CDR3 is built from 14 residues.

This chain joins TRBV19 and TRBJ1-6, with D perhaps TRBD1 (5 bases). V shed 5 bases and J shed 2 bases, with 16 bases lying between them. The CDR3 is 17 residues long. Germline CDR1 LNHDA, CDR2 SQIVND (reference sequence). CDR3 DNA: TGTGCCAGTAGTGCGGGGCTGCAACGGCCCTATAATTCACCCCTCCACTTT. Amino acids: CASSAGLQRPYNSPLHF.

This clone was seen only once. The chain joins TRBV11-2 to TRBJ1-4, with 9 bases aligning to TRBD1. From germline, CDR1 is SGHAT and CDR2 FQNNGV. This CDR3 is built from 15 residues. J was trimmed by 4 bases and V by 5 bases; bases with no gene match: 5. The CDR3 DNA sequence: TGTGCCAGCAGCCGAGGGGGACAGGGTAATGAAAAACTGTTTTTT. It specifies CASSRGGQGNEKLFF.

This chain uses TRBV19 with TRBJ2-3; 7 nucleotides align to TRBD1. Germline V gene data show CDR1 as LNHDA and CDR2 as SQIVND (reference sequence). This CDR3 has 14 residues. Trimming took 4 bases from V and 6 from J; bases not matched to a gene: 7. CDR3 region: CASSRLTGADTQYF. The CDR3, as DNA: TGTGCCAGTAGTAGACTCACAGGGGCCGATACGCAGTATTTT.

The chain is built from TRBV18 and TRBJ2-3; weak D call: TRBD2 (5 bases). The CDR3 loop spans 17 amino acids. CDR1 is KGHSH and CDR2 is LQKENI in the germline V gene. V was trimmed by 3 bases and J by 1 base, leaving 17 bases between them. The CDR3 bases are TGTGCCAGCTCACCGACGGCGGCTAGCTGGCGCACAGATACGCAGTATTTT. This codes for CASSPTAASWRTDTQYF.

This CDR3 reads CASRPGTGFEQYV. CDR3 coding DNA: TGTGCCAGTCGTCCCGGGACAGGGTTCGAGCAGTACGTC. The chain is built from TRBV6-5 and TRBJ2-7, with 9 nucleotides matching TRBD1. The CDR3 is 13 amino acids. V lost 9 bases and J lost 6; bases outside the gene matches: 9. The germline CDR1 and CDR2 sequences are MNHEY and SVGAGI.

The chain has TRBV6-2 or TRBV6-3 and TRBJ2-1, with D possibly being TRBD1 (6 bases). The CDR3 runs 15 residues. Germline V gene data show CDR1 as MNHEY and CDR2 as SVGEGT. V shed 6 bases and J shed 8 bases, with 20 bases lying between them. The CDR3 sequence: CASSHTGHKQDEQFF. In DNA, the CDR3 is TGTGCCAGCAGCCATACAGGGCACAAGCAAGATGAGCAGTTCTTC.

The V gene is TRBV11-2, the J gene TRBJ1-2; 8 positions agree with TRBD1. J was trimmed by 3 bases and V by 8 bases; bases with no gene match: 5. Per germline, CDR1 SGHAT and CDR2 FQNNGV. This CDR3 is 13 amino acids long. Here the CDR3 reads CASSADRDYGYTF. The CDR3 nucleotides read TGTGCCAGCTCCGCGGACAGGGACTATGGCTACACCTTC.

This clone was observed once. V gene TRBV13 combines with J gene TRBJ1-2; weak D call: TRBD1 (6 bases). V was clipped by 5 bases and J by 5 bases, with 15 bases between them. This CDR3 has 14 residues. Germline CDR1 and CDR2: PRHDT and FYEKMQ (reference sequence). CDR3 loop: CASSLRSQGYGYTF. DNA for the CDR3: TGTGCCAGCAGCCTTAGATCACAGGGATATGGCTACACCTTC.

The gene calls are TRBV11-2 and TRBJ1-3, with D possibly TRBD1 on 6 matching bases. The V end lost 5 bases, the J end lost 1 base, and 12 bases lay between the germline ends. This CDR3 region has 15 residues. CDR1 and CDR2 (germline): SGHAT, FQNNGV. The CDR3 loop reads CASSQIQGSGNTIYF. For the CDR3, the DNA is TGTGCCAGCAGCCAGATTCAGGGGTCTGGAAACACCATATATTTT.

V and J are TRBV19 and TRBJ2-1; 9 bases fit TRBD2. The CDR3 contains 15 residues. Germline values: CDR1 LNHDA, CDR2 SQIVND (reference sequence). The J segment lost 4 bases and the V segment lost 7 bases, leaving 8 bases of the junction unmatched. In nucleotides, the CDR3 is TGTGCCAGTAAAAGGGCGGGAGGGCATTACAATGAGCAGTTCTTC. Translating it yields CASKRAGGHYNEQFF.

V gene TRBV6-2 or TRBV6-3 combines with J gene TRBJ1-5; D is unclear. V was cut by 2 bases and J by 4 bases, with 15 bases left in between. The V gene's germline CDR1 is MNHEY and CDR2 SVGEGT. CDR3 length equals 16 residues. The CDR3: CASSYRVGYTNQPQHF. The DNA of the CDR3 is TGTGCCAGCAGTTACCGGGTCGGCTATACTAATCAGCCCCAGCATTTT.

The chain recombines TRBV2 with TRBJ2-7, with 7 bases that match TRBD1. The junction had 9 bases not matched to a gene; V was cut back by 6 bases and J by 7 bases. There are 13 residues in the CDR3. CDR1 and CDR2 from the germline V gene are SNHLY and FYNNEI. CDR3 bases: TGTGCCAGCAGCCTGGACAGGTTCAGGGAGCAGTACTTC. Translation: CASSLDRFREQYF.

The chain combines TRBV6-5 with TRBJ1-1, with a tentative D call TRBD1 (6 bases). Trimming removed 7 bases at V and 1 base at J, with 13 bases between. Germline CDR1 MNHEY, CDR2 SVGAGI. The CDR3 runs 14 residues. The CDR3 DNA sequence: TGTGCCAGCAAACTACAGGGACCGAACACTGAAGCTTTCTTT. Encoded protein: CASKLQGPNTEAFF.

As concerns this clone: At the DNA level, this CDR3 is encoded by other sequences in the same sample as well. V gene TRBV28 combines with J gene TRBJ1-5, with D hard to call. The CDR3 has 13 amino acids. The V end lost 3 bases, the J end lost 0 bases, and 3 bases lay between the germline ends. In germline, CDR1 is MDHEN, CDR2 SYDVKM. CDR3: CASSFLSNQPQHF. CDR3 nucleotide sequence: TGTGCCAGCAGTTTCCTTAGCAATCAGCCCCAGCATTTT.

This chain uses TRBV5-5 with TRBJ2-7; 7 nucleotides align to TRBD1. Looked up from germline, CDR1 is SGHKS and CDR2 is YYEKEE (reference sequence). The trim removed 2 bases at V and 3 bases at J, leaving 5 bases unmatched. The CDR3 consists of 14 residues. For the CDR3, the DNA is TGTGCCAGCAGCTTCCAAGGGACAGACTACGAGCAGTACGTC. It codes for CASSFQGTDYEQYV.

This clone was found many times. The CDR3 DNA reads as TGTGCCAGCCGCCGGACAGTACATAGCAATCAGCCCCAGCATTTT. Amino acid sequence: CASRRTVHSNQPQHF. The chain carries TRBV19 and TRBJ1-5, with D perhaps TRBD1 (6 bases). CDR3 length: 15 amino acids. The V gene lost 9 bases and the J gene lost 0 bases, with 15 bases spanning the gap. CDR1 is LNHDA and CDR2 is SQIVND in the germline V gene (reference sequence).

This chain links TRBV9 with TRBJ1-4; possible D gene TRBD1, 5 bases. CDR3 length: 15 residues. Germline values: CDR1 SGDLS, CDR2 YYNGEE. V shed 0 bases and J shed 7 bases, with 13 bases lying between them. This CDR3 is CASSVGAGRGEKLFF. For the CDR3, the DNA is TGTGCCAGCAGCGTAGGGGCGGGGCGCGGTGAAAAACTGTTTTTT.

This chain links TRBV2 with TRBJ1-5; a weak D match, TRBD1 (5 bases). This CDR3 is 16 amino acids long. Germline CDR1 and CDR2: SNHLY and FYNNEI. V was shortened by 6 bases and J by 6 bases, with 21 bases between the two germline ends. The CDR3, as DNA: TGTGCCAGCAGCGAGCGGGACGTTAACTGGGGTCAGCCCCAGCATTTT. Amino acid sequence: CASSERDVNWGQPQHF.

The CDR3: CASSLSGTGVTGANVLTF. Written as DNA, the CDR3 is TGTGCCAGCAGTCTATCCGGGACAGGGGTGACTGGGGCCAACGTCCTGACTTTC. The rearrangement links TRBV6-6 to TRBJ2-6; 10 bases are a match to TRBD1. Germline trimming cut 5 bases from V and 2 bases from J; bases unmatched to any gene: 9. Germline V gene sequence: CDR1 MNHNY, CDR2 SVGAGI (reference sequence). CDR3 size: 18 residues.

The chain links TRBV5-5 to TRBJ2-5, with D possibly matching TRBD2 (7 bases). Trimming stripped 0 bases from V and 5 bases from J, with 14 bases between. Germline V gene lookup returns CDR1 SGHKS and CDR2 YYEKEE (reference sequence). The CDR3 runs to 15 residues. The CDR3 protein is CASSLAGGRIETQYF. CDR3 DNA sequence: TGTGCCAGCAGCTTGGCGGGGGGCAGAATTGAGACCCAGTACTTC.

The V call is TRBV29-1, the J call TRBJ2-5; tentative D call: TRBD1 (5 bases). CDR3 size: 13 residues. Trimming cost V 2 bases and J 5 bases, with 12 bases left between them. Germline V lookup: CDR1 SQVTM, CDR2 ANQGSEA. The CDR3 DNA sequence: TGCAGCGTTGAATCTTCCAGGGTGGAGACCCAGTACTTC. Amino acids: CSVESSRVETQYF.

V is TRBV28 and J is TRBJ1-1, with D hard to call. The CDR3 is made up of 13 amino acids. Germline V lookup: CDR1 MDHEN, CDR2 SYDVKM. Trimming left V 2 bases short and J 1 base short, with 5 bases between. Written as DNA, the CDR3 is TGTGCCAGCAGTTTACCTAGGAACACTGAAGCTTTCTTT. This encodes CASSLPRNTEAFF.

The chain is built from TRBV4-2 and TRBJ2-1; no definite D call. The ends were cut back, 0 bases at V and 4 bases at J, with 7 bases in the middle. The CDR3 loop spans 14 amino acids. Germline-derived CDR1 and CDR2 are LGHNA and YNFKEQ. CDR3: CASSQEVVYNEQFF. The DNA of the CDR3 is TGTGCCAGCAGCCAAGAAGTAGTTTACAATGAGCAGTTCTTC.

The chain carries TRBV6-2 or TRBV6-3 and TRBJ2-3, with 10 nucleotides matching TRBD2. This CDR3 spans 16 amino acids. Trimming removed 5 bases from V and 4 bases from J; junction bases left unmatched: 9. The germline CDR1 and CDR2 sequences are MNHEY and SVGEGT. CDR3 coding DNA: TGTGCCAGCAGTAAAAAGCGGGGGGGCGTGGCAGATACGCAGTATTTT. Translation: CASSKKRGGVADTQYF.